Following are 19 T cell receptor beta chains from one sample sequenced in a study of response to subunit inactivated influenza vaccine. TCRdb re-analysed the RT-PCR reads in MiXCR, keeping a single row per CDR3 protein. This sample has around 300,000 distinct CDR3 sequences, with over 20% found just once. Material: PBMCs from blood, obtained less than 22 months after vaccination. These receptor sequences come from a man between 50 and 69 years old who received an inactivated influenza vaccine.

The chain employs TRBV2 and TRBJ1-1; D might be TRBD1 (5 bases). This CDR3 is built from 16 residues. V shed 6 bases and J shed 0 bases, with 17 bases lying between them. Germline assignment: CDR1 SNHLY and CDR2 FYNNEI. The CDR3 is CASRKAQGPMNTEAFF. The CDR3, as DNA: TGTGCCAGCAGGAAAGCCCAGGGTCCCATGAACACTGAAGCTTTCTTT.

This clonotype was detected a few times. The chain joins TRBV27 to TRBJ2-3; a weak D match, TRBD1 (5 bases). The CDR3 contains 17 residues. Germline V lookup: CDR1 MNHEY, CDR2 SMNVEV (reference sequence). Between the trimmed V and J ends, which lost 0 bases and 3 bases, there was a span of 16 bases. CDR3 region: CASSLSPPQGATDTQYF. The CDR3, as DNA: TGTGCCAGCAGTTTATCTCCCCCGCAGGGTGCAACAGATACGCAGTATTTT.

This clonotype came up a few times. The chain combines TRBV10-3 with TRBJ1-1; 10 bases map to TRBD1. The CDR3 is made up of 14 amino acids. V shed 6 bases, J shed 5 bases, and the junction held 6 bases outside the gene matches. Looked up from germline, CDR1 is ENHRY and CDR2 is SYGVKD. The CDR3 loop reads CAISGQGGRTEAFF. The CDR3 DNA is TGTGCCATCAGCGGACAGGGGGGTCGAACTGAAGCTTTCTTT.

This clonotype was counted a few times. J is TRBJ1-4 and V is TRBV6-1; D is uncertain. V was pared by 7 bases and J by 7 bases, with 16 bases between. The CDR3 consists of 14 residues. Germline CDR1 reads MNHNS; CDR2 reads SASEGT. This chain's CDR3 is CASKVYLQSEKLFF. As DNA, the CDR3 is TGTGCCAGCAAGGTTTATCTACAGAGTGAAAAACTGTTTTTT.

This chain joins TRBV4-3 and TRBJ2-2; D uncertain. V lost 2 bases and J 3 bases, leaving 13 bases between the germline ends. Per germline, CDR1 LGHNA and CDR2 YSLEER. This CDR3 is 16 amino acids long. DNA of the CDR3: TGCGCCAGCAGCCAAAGTCCGGGTCCGTACACCGGGGAGCTGTTTTTT. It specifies CASSQSPGPYTGELFF.

The CDR3 nucleotides read TGTGCCTGGAGTCCTGGGGCCAACGTCCTGACTTTC. The encoded protein is CAWSPGANVLTF. The chain has TRBV30 and TRBJ2-6; D not resolved. Germline CDR1 reads GTSNPN; CDR2 reads SVGIG (reference sequence). CDR3 length: 12 amino acids. V was clipped by 2 bases and J by 2 bases, with 1 base between them.

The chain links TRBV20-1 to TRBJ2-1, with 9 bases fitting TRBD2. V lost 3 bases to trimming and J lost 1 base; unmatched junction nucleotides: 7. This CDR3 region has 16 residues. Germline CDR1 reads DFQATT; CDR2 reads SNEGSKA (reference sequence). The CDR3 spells CSASVAGGLSYNEQFF. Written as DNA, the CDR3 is TGCAGTGCTAGTGTTGCGGGAGGGCTTTCCTACAATGAGCAGTTCTTC.

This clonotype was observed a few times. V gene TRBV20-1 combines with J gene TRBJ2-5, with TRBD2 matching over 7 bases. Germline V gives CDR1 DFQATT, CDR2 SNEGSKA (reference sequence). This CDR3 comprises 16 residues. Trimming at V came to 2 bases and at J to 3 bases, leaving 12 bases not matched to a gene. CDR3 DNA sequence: TGCAGTGCTAGACCTTTGGGCGGGGGACTTAAAGAGACCCAGTACTTC. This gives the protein CSARPLGGGLKETQYF.

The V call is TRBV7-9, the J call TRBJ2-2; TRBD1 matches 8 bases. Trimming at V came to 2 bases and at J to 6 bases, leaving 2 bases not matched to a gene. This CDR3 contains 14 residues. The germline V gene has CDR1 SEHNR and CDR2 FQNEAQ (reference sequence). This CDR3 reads CASSLPRGPGELFF. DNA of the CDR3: TGTGCCAGCAGCTTACCCAGGGGGCCCGGGGAGCTGTTTTTT.

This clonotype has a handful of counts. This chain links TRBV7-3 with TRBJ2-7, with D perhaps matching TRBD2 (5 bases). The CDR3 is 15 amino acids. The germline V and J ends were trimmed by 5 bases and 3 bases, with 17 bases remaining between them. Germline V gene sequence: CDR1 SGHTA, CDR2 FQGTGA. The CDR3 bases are TGTGCCAGCAGCCTCGATAGCTCACTAGGCTACGAGCAGTACTTC. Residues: CASSLDSSLGYEQYF.

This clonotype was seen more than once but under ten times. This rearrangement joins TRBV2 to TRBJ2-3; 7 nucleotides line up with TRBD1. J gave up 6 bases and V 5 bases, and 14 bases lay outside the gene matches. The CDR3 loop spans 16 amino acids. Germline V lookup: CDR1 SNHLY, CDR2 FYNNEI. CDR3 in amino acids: CASSPAETGILDTQYF. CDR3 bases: TGTGCCAGCAGTCCAGCCGAGACAGGGATCCTCGATACGCAGTATTTT.

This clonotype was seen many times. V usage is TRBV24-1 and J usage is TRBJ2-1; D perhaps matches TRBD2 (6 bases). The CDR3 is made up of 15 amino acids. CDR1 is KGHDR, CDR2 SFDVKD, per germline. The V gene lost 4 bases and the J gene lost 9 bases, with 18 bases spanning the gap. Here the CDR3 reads CATSDKSGWGGEQFF. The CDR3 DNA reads TGTGCCACCAGTGACAAGAGCGGGTGGGGTGGTGAGCAGTTCTTC.

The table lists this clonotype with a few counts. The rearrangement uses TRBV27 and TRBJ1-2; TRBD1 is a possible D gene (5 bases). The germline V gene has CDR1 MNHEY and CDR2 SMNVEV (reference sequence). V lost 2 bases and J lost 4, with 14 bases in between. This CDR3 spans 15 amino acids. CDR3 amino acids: CASSLIWGGSYGYTF. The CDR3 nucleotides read TGTGCCAGCAGTTTAATTTGGGGGGGAAGCTATGGCTACACCTTC.

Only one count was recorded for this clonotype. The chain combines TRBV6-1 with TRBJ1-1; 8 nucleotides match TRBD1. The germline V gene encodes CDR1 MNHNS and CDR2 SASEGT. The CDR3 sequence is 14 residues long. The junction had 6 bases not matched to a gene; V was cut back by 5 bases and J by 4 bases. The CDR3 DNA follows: TGTGCCAGCAGTCCCCCGACAGGGGTCACTGAAGCTTTCTTT. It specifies CASSPPTGVTEAFF.

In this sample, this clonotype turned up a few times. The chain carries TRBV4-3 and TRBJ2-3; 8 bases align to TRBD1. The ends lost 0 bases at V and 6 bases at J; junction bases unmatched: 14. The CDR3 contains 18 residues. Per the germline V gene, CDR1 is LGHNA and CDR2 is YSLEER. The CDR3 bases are TGCGCCAGCAGCCAAGATTCCGAGTCGGCAGGGGGCCTTGATACGCAGTATTTT. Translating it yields CASSQDSESAGGLDTQYF.

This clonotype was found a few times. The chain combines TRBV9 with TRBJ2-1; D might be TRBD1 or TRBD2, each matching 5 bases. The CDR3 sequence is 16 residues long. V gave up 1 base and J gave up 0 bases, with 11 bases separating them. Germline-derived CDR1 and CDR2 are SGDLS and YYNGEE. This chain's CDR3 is CASSVRGVSSYNEQFF. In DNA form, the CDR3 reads TGTGCCAGCAGCGTAAGAGGGGTCAGCTCCTACAATGAGCAGTTCTTC.

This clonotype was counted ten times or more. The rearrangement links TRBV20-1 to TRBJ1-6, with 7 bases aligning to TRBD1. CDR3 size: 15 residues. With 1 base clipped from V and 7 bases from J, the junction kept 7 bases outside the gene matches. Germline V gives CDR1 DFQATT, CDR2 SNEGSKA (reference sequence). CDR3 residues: CSARASTGRNSPLHF. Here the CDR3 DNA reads TGCAGTGCTAGAGCTTCGACAGGGCGAAATTCACCCCTCCACTTT.

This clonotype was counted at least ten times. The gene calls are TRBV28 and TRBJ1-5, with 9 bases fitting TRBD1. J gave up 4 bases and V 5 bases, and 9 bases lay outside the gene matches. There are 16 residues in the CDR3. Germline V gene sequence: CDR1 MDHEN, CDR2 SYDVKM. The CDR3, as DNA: TGTGCCAGCAGTACAAGACAGGGGGGTTTAAATCAGCCCCAGCATTTT. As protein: CASSTRQGGLNQPQHF. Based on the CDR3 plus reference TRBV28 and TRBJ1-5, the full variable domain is DVKVTQSSRYLVKRTGEKVFLECVQDMDHENMFWYRQDPGLGLRLIYFSYDVKMKEKGDIPEGYSVSREKKERFSLILESASTNQTSMYLCASSTRQGGLNQPQHFGDGTRLSIL.

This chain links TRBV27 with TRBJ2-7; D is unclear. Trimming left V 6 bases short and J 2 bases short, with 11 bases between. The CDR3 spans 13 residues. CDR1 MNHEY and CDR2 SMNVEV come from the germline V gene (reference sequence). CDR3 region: CASSHKGAYEQYF. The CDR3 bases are TGTGCCAGCAGCCACAAGGGCGCCTACGAGCAGTACTTC.